A selection of T cell receptor beta chains follows, all from one sample in a study of T cells expressing NK-cell markers. Reprocessing the 5' RACE reads, TCRdb reports a single entry for every CDR3 protein and omits DNA. This sample's table reports over a thousand distinct CDR3 sequences. Specimen: blood T cells: a sorted CD56 or NKG2C T cell subset, CD4+ or CD8+ T cells, or bulk PBMC T cells (not recorded which). The receptors were gathered from a woman younger than 30 in good health. CDR3s include the opening cysteine and the closing phenylalanine or tryptophan. Fields, in order: J gene, clone size, V gene, CDR3 protein. Clone size is stated in some rows and not others, as once, few, many or a class when expanded.

>TRBJ2-1|large|TRBV10-2
CASSESTSVEQFF
>TRBJ1-6|medium-sized|TRBV7-9
CASSLFGIGDRVSPLHF
>TRBJ2-7|large|TRBV20-1
CSARDPASPSWWYEQYF
>TRBJ2-7|.|TRBV18
CASSPFGRLPYEQYF
>TRBJ1-2|large|TRBV29-1
CSVGPGQANYGYTF
>TRBJ1-4|medium-sized|TRBV2
CASSEQGNEKLFF
>TRBJ2-5|.|TRBV7-8
CASSLAGRRETQYF
>TRBJ2-7|medium-sized|TRBV20-1
CSARTEYYEQYF
>TRBJ2-3|medium-sized|TRBV7-2
CASTNQGWVADTQYF
>TRBJ2-1|medium-sized|TRBV5-1
CASRGVAGLSPLQQFF
>TRBJ2-1|medium-sized|TRBV5-1
CASSPVGLVSYNEQFF
>TRBJ2-7|medium-sized|TRBV5-1
CASSLVPGGTYEQYF
>TRBJ1-2|medium-sized|TRBV5-1
CASSLGNLLHGYTF
>TRBJ2-3|.|TRBV12-3/TRBV12-4
CASSFTYTDTQYF
>TRBJ1-2|.|TRBV29-1
CSVFPGGAGLYGYTF
>TRBJ2-2|medium-sized|TRBV5-1
CASSLGATSGGTGELFF
>TRBJ2-3|medium-sized|TRBV6-2/TRBV6-3
CASSYSMRGTGERPTDTQYF
>TRBJ2-7|hyperexpanded|TRBV7-9
CASSQQAYEQYF
>TRBJ2-1|medium-sized|TRBV10-2
CASSGLAGDASEQFF
>TRBJ1-2|medium-sized|TRBV7-9
CASRPFGPGYGYTF
>TRBJ2-3|.|TRBV6-4
CASSATQAGRGTDTQYF
>TRBJ2-7|medium-sized|TRBV6-5
CASSPHGQGYEQYF
>TRBJ1-2|.|TRBV20-1
CSARRQGGLGGYTF
>TRBJ2-1|medium-sized|TRBV12-3/TRBV12-4
CASSLGGLAGVNNEQFF
>TRBJ1-1|.|TRBV6-2/TRBV6-3
CASSYAQWAEAFF
>TRBJ2-2|medium-sized|TRBV7-9
CASSTSGGRTGELFF
>TRBJ2-7|medium-sized|TRBV27
CASSLLVHRPYEQYF
>TRBJ1-1|.|TRBV4-1
CASSQDQEGPQEAFF
>TRBJ1-1|medium-sized|TRBV12-5
CASGFPTLNTEAFF
>TRBJ2-1|medium-sized|TRBV7-2
CASSLQWIAYNEQFF
>TRBJ2-1|medium-sized|TRBV4-3
CASSQDQLTSYNEQFF